This entry lists 32 T cell receptor beta chains sequenced from one sample in a study of OX40 agonist ivuxolimab in advanced cancers. Libraries were prepared by immunoSEQ multiplex PCR; TCRdb keeps only in-frame clonotypes and omits some of them. This repertoire shows 68,000 or so clones, nearly 85% found once; its top ten account for 11%. The specimen comprised CD4+ or CD8+ T cells sorted from blood, sampled in a trial of the OX40 agonist ivuxolimab. The source of these receptors is an adult with an advanced solid tumor such as melanoma, head and neck, liver or kidney cancer.

The J gene is TRBJ1-4, the V gene TRBV18; D remains unclear. V gave up 2 bases and J gave up 5 bases, with 9 bases separating them. Germline V CDR1 and CDR2: KGHSH, LQKENI. The CDR3 loop spans 14 amino acids. CDR3 amino acids: CASSPTDPNEKLFF. The CDR3 nucleotides are TGTGCCAGCTCACCAACAGACCCGAATGAAAAACTGTTTTTT.

The chain recombines TRBV5-4 with TRBJ2-1; 7 bases align to TRBD1. The V gene's germline CDR1 is SGHNT and CDR2 YYREEE (reference sequence). The CDR3 runs to 15 residues. V gave up 0 bases and J gave up 1 base; unmatched junction bases: 1. In nucleotides, the CDR3 is TGTGCCAGCAGCTTGGGACAGGGTTCCTACAATGAGCAGTTCTTC. Encoded protein: CASSLGQGSYNEQFF.

Worth noting for this clone: Distinct nucleotide sequences in the sample also encode this CDR3. The chain is built from TRBV28 and TRBJ2-5, with 9 bases lining up with TRBD2. The J segment lost 5 bases and the V segment lost 3 bases, leaving 4 bases of the junction unmatched. Germline CDR1 MDHEN, CDR2 SYDVKM. This CDR3 is 14 amino acids long. CDR3 DNA: TGTGCCAGCAGTTTGCTAGCGGGGTGGGAGACCCAGTACTTC. This sequence encodes CASSLLAGWETQYF.

This clone came up a few times. The chain carries TRBV5-8 and TRBJ1-1; the D is unclear. Germline V gives CDR1 SGHTS, CDR2 YDEGEE. V was clipped by 3 bases and J by 1 base, with 10 bases between them. This CDR3 comprises 14 residues. The CDR3 spells CASSSSAANTEAFF. The DNA for the CDR3 is TGTGCCAGCAGCTCGTCGGCAGCGAACACTGAAGCTTTCTTT.

This sequence joins TRBV7-6 and TRBJ2-7; the match to TRBD2 covers 11 bases. J gave up 6 bases and V 6 bases, and 10 bases lay outside the gene matches. This CDR3 has 15 residues. Germline V gene lookup returns CDR1 SGHVS and CDR2 FNYEAQ. CDR3 region: CASSPGQGLAAEQYF. CDR3 sequence (DNA): TGTGCCAGCAGTCCCGGCCAGGGACTAGCGGCCGAGCAGTACTTC.

This chain uses TRBV6-5 with TRBJ2-7; possibly TRBD2 for D (5 bases). From germline, CDR1 is MNHEY and CDR2 SVGAGI. Trimming removed 5 bases at V and 4 bases at J, with 15 bases between. This CDR3 contains 14 residues. The CDR3 here is CASSLLVGSYEQYF. CDR3 sequence (DNA): TGTGCCAGCAGTCTTCTGGTGGGGAGTTACGAGCAGTACTTC.

The chain employs TRBV27 and TRBJ2-7; 10 bases agree with TRBD2. The CDR3 totals 14 residues. The ends lost 7 bases at V and 3 bases at J; junction bases unmatched: 6. CDR1 and CDR2 from the germline V gene are MNHEY and SMNVEV (reference sequence). CDR3 amino acids: CASMKGTSVYEQYF. The CDR3 coding sequence is TGTGCCAGCATGAAGGGGACTAGCGTCTACGAGCAGTACTTC.

V is TRBV7-2 and J is TRBJ2-2, with D hard to call. V lost 6 bases, J lost 0 bases, and 5 bases lay in between. Looked up from germline, CDR1 is SGHTA and CDR2 is FQGNSA. The CDR3 sequence is 13 residues long. CDR3 sequence reads: CASRGSNTGELFF. The CDR3 nucleotides read TGTGCCAGCAGGGGGTCGAACACCGGGGAGCTGTTTTTT. Full variable domain (remainder filled in from reference TRBV7-2 and TRBJ2-2): GAGVSQSPSNKVTEKGKDVELRCDPISGHTALYWYRQSLGQGLEFLIYFQGNSAPDKSGLPSDRFSAERTGGSVSTLTIQRTQQEDSAVYLCASRGSNTGELFFGEGSRLTVL.

The chain links TRBV30 to TRBJ1-5, with TRBD1 matching over 7 bases. The germline gives CDR1 GTSNPN, CDR2 SVGIG (reference sequence). V lost 2 bases and J lost 2; bases outside the gene matches: 3. CDR3 length: 14 amino acids. In nucleotides, the CDR3 is TGTGCCTGGAGTTCCGGGACAGGCAATCAGCCCCAGCATTTT. Residues: CAWSSGTGNQPQHF. The full variable domain, its missing parts supplied by reference TRBV30 and TRBJ1-5, is SQTIHQWPATLVQPVGSPLSLECTVEGTSNPNLYWYRQAAGRGLQLLFYSVGIGQISSEVPQNLSASRPQDRQFILSSKKLLLSDSGFYLCAWSSGTGNQPQHFGDGTRLSIL.

The CDR3 DNA reads as TGTGCCAGCGGGGGGGACAGGAACACTGAAGCTTTCTTT. Translated: CASGGDRNTEAFF. This sequence joins TRBV2 and TRBJ1-1; 7 bases map to TRBD1. Trimming took 8 bases from V and 1 from J; bases not matched to a gene: 4. The CDR3 is 13 amino acids. In germline, CDR1 is SNHLY, CDR2 FYNNEI.

V and J are TRBV4-3 and TRBJ2-1; D is uncertain. This CDR3 spans 15 amino acids. The V gene lost 4 bases and the J gene lost 7 bases, with 17 bases spanning the gap. CDR1 is LGHNA and CDR2 is YSLEER in the germline V gene. The CDR3 DNA follows: TGCGCCAGCAGCCCAAGATACCCAGGTCGGAATGAGCAGTTCTTC. It translates to CASSPRYPGRNEQFF.

This chain joins TRBV2 and TRBJ1-5; D unclear. The CDR3 consists of 14 residues. Between the trimmed V and J ends, which lost 4 bases and 7 bases, there was a span of 14 bases. Germline V CDR1 and CDR2: SNHLY, FYNNEI. Here the CDR3 DNA reads TGTGCCAGCAGTGGTGGCAGGCTGGAACAGCCCCAGCATTTT. It yields the protein CASSGGRLEQPQHF.

The chain uses TRBV7-2 and TRBJ2-2, with 10 bases lining up with TRBD1. The CDR3 sequence is 16 residues long. The ends lost 7 bases at V and 4 bases at J; junction bases unmatched: 9. Looked up from germline, CDR1 is SGHTA and CDR2 is FQGNSA. CDR3 DNA: TGTGCCAGCACGGGGGGACAGGGGCATTCCACCGGGGAGCTGTTTTTT. This gives the protein CASTGGQGHSTGELFF.

This clone was recorded only once. A junction end diverges from the germline sequence, so it may reflect a read error. V gene TRBV18 combines with J gene TRBJ2-7, with 9 nucleotides matching TRBD1. The germline V gene has CDR1 KGHSH and CDR2 LQKENI. This CDR3 region has 16 residues. Here the CDR3 reads CASSPLPPGQGTFTDF. The CDR3 coding sequence is TGTGCCAGCTCACCCCTCCCCCCGGGACAGGGCACATTCACGGACTTC.

The chain couples TRBV19 to TRBJ1-2; 10 bases align to TRBD1. Trimming at V came to 8 bases and at J to 7 bases, leaving 10 bases not matched to a gene. Per the germline V gene, CDR1 is LNHDA and CDR2 is SQIVND (reference sequence). This CDR3 is built from 14 residues. The CDR3 region is CASGKTGGISGYTF. As DNA, the CDR3 is TGTGCCAGTGGCAAGACAGGGGGCATTAGTGGCTACACCTTC.

The chain couples TRBV5-4 to TRBJ2-5; 10 bases match TRBD1. CDR1 and CDR2 (germline): SGHNT, YYREEE (reference sequence). CDR3 size: 15 residues. With 2 bases clipped from V and 5 bases from J, the junction kept 6 bases outside the gene matches. CDR3 in amino acids: CASSFLGTGVETQYF. Written as DNA, the CDR3 is TGTGCCAGCAGCTTCCTCGGGACAGGGGTGGAGACCCAGTACTTC.

This clone appeared a few times. The chain employs TRBV2 and TRBJ1-2; D is unclear. With 7 bases removed from V and 6 bases from J, the gap between germline ends came to 9 bases. Germline V gene lookup returns CDR1 SNHLY and CDR2 FYNNEI. The CDR3 has 11 amino acids. The CDR3 reads CASTRTDGYTF. The CDR3 DNA sequence: TGTGCCAGCACCAGGACGGATGGCTACACCTTC. Using reference TRBV2 and TRBJ1-2 for the parts outside the CDR3, the full variable domain is EPEVTQTPSHQVTQMGQEVILRCVPISNHLYFYWYRQILGQKVEFLVSFYNNEISEKSEIFDDQFSVERPDGSNFTLKIRSTKLEDSAMYFCASTRTDGYTFGSGTRLTVV.

The chain has TRBV5-1 and TRBJ2-7, with 7 bases aligning to TRBD1. The CDR3 extends over 12 amino acids. Germline V gene data show CDR1 as SGHRS and CDR2 as YFSETQ. V lost 9 bases and J lost 5; bases outside the gene matches: 8. The DNA for the CDR3 is TGCGCCACCCGGGACAGAGTTAACGAGCAGTACGTC. Translating it yields CATRDRVNEQYV.

This clone was seen a few times. V is TRBV6-6 and J is TRBJ2-4, with TRBD2 matching over 10 bases. Germline assignment: CDR1 MNHNY and CDR2 SVGAGI (reference sequence). With V trimmed by 2 bases and J by 9 bases, 1 base remained unmatched. The CDR3 sequence is 13 residues long. The CDR3 sequence is CASSYSGGVIQYF. The CDR3 DNA sequence: TGTGCCAGCAGTTACAGCGGGGGGGTCATTCAGTACTTC.

The chain uses TRBV2 and TRBJ2-3; 8 bases line up with TRBD2. Germline V lookup: CDR1 SNHLY, CDR2 FYNNEI. The CDR3 consists of 15 residues. V shed 5 bases, J shed 5 bases, and the junction held 9 bases outside the gene matches. In DNA form, the CDR3 reads TGTGCCAGCAGTCGGACTAGCTATAGTCAAGATACGCAGTATTTT. It yields the protein CASSRTSYSQDTQYF.

The table lists this clone with a few counts. This rearrangement joins TRBV27 to TRBJ1-2, with D possibly TRBD1 on 6 matching bases. Germline V gene lookup returns CDR1 MNHEY and CDR2 SMNVEV (reference sequence). V lost 5 bases, J lost 2 bases, and 12 bases lay in between. CDR3 length: 14 residues. The CDR3 spells CASSRTGWNYGYTF. In DNA form, the CDR3 reads TGTGCCAGCAGTCGTACAGGGTGGAACTATGGCTACACCTTC.

V and J are TRBV7-2 and TRBJ1-1; 8 nucleotides line up with TRBD1. The V and J ends lost 5 bases and 0 bases, in that order; junction bases with no gene match: 5. Germline V gene sequence: CDR1 SGHTA, CDR2 FQGNSA. This CDR3 contains 15 residues. CDR3: CASSTHRGMNTEAFF. Written as DNA, the CDR3 is TGTGCCAGCAGCACCCACAGGGGGATGAACACTGAAGCTTTCTTT.

The chain couples TRBV14 to TRBJ1-2; a possible D gene is TRBD1 (6 bases). Between the trimmed V and J ends, which lost 4 bases and 8 bases, there was a span of 20 bases. The V gene's germline CDR1 is SGHDN and CDR2 FVKESK. There are 15 residues in the CDR3. CDR3 in amino acids: CASSPNRASGEGYTF. DNA of the CDR3: TGTGCCAGCAGCCCCAATCGGGCTTCAGGGGAAGGCTACACCTTC.

The chain recombines TRBV14 with TRBJ1-1; D is unclear. V lost 0 bases, J lost 5 bases, and 13 bases lay in between. The length of the CDR3 is 15 residues. Germline CDR1 SGHDN, CDR2 FVKESK. CDR3 protein: CASSQEPVSWTEAFF. The CDR3 region has the DNA TGTGCCAGCAGCCAAGAACCAGTCAGTTGGACTGAAGCTTTCTTT. The full variable domain, in which reference TRBV14 and TRBJ1-1 provide the parts outside the CDR3, is EAGVTQFPSHSVIEKGQTVTLRCDPISGHDNLYWYRRVMGKEIKFLLHFVKESKQDESGMPNNRFLAERTGGTYSTLKVQPAELEDSGVYFCASSQEPVSWTEAFFGQGTRLTVV.

V usage is TRBV9 and J usage is TRBJ2-5, with D maybe TRBD2 (5 bases). The CDR3 totals 14 residues. CDR1 and CDR2 from the germline V gene are SGDLS and YYNGEE. The ends were cut back, 0 bases at V and 5 bases at J, with 11 bases in the middle. As DNA, the CDR3 is TGTGCCAGCAGCGTAGGAAGTGGCGGGGAGACCCAGTACTTC. Translating it yields CASSVGSGGETQYF.

The chain employs TRBV7-9 and TRBJ1-5; D is undetermined. V dropped 5 bases and J dropped 4 bases, with 15 bases sitting between them. The CDR3 covers 15 residues. The germline V gene encodes CDR1 SEHNR and CDR2 FQNEAQ (reference sequence). CDR3 bases: TGTGCCAGCAGCGGAGGACGCACAAGGAATCAGCCCCAGCATTTT. Translating gives CASSGGRTRNQPQHF.

This clone was detected once. J is TRBJ2-1 and V is TRBV7-2; the D gene is possibly TRBD2 (5 bases). The CDR3 is 13 residues long. The germline V and J ends were trimmed by 2 bases and 10 bases, with 12 bases remaining between them. CDR1 is SGHTA, CDR2 FQGNSA, per germline. The CDR3 protein is CASSLRGLAEQFF. CDR3 DNA sequence: TGTGCCAGCAGCTTAAGAGGTCTAGCAGAGCAGTTCTTC.

This clone was observed a few times. The J gene is TRBJ1-1, the V gene TRBV5-6; TRBD1 matches 7 bases. This CDR3 has 14 amino acids. J was trimmed by 3 bases and V by 2 bases; bases with no gene match: 4. Per the germline V gene, CDR1 is SGHDT and CDR2 is YYEEEE. CDR3 coding DNA: TGTGCCAGCAGCTTCAGCGACAGGGACACTGAAGCTTTCTTT. Translating gives CASSFSDRDTEAFF. The full variable domain, with the rest looked up from reference TRBV5-6 and TRBJ1-1, is DAGVTQSPTHLIKTRGQQVTLRCSPKSGHDTVSWYQQALGQGPQFIFQYYEEEERQRGNFPDRFSGHQFPNYSSELNVNALLLGDSALYLCASSFSDRDTEAFFGQGTRLTVV.

This clone turned up a few times. The chain links TRBV28 to TRBJ1-5; 9 bases fit TRBD1. Losses at the gene ends were 5 bases for V and 7 bases for J; bases not matched to a gene: 6. The CDR3 totals 14 residues. Germline V gene lookup returns CDR1 MDHEN and CDR2 SYDVKM. The CDR3 nucleotides read TGTGCCAGCAGTCTGGGACAGGGCGGCCAGCCCCAGCATTTT. This gives the protein CASSLGQGGQPQHF.

The V gene is TRBV9, the J gene TRBJ1-2, with TRBD1 as a possible D gene (5 bases). CDR1 and CDR2 from the germline V gene are SGDLS and YYNGEE. V was pared by 0 bases and J by 2 bases, with 11 bases between. The CDR3 has 15 residues. For the CDR3, the DNA is TGTGCCAGCAGCGTAGCTCAAGGGGCCAACTATGGCTACACCTTC. It encodes CASSVAQGANYGYTF.

This chain links TRBV7-6 with TRBJ1-4, with 9 bases identical to TRBD1. Trimming cost V 5 bases and J 2 bases; bases outside gene matches: 6. Germline loops: CDR1 SGHVS, CDR2 FNYEAQ. This CDR3 spans 16 amino acids. The CDR3 DNA reads as TGTGCCAGCAGCCCGCGCACAGGGGGCACTAATGAAAAACTGTTTTTT. This gives the protein CASSPRTGGTNEKLFF.

The sample holds a few counts of this clone. This chain uses TRBV7-9 with TRBJ2-5, with 12 bases aligning to TRBD2. The length of the CDR3 is 19 residues. From germline, CDR1 is SEHNR and CDR2 FQNEAQ (reference sequence). V shed 1 base and J 0 bases; nucleotides not matched to a gene: 9. The CDR3 DNA sequence: TGTGCCAGCAGCTTAGGTTTAGGGACTAGCGGGCCTAACCAAGAGACCCAGTACTTC. This sequence encodes CASSLGLGTSGPNQETQYF.